This T cell receptor (beta chain) came from a study of HIV-infected patients and healthy controls. cDNA was made from roughly 500 ng RNA using alpha and beta constant primers. Each of the alpha and beta chains got its own library through chain-specific third strand synthesis with indices. One entry per CDR3 protein results from TCRdb running MiXCR on the 5' RACE reads. This repertoire shows some 12,000 distinct CDR3 sequences, approximately 9.1% found once; its top ten account for around 20%. Many counts were recorded for this clonotype. After removal of 6 bases from V and 4 bases from J, the junction contained 12 bases not matched to a gene. This CDR3 region has 16 residues. Germline V gene sequence: CDR1 SGHAT, CDR2 FQNNGV. The repertoire came from unfractionated whole blood and reflected all unsorted peripheral T cells.

The J gene is TRBJ1-1, the V gene TRBV11-2; TRBD1 matches at 9 bases. The receptor was derived from an adult with HIV infection. The donor label of this sample is uncertain. Sequenced material: blood, taken before antiretroviral therapy. In nucleotides, the CDR3 is TGTGCCAGCAGATACCATCCGGGGACAGGGTCCACTGAAGCTTTCTTT. Its protein product is CASRYHPGTGSTEAFF. The whole variable domain, filled in from reference TRBV11-2 and TRBJ1-1, reads EAGVAQSPRYKIIEKRQSVAFWCNPISGHATLYWYQQILGQGPKLLIQFQNNGVVDDSQLPKDRFSAERLKGVDSTLKIQPAKLEDSAVYLCASRYHPGTGSTEAFFGQGTRLTVV.